A single sample is the source of the 10 T cell receptor beta chains below, sequenced in a study of shared clonotypes between healthy human individuals. Method: immunoSEQ multiplex PCR; TCRdb's copy keeps in-frame clones and lacks some. In the table there are 900,000 to 1,200,000 clones, about 84% of which are singletons. The specimen was memory CD4+ T cells from PBMCs. Subset described: CD45RA-negative fraction. The receptors originated from a man aged 18 to 30 in good health. Some clones in this sample may be carry-over from other donors' samples.

This CDR3 is CASSQKAQGLAGYANTGELFF. In DNA form, the CDR3 reads TGCGCCAGCAGCCAAAAAGCCCAGGGACTAGCGGGATATGCGAACACCGGGGAGCTGTTTTTT. The rearrangement links TRBV4-1 to TRBJ2-2; 13 positions match TRBD2. Germline lookup yields CDR1 MGHRA and CDR2 YSYEKL. This CDR3 is 21 amino acids long. The V and J ends lost 2 bases and 0 bases, in that order; junction bases with no gene match: 12.

The genes are TRBV4-2 and TRBJ1-5; possible D gene TRBD1, 5 bases. Trimming shortened V by 1 base and J by 6 bases, and 10 bases separated the two germline ends. The CDR3 contains 14 residues. Germline V gives CDR1 LGHNA, CDR2 YNFKEQ. The CDR3 region has the DNA TGTGCCAGCAGCCAAGCCCAGGGTAGTCAGCCCCAGCATTTT. It encodes CASSQAQGSQPQHF.

The chain is built from TRBV15 and TRBJ2-1; TRBD2 matches 12 bases. Germline V lookup: CDR1 LNHNV, CDR2 YYDKDF (reference sequence). The CDR3 has 17 amino acids. Losses at the gene ends were 3 bases for V and 8 bases for J; bases not matched to a gene: 11. The CDR3 here is CATSSGLAGGFNDEQFF. For the CDR3, the DNA is TGTGCCACCAGCAGTGGTCTAGCGGGAGGGTTTAACGATGAGCAGTTCTTC.

The rearrangement links TRBV4-2 to TRBJ1-5, with D maybe TRBD1 (5 bases). CDR3 length: 16 amino acids. Germline V gives CDR1 LGHNA, CDR2 YNFKEQ. Trimming cost V 0 bases and J 1 base, with 10 bases left between them. CDR3 in amino acids: CASSQEWGGSNQPQHF. Here the CDR3 DNA reads TGTGCCAGCAGCCAAGAATGGGGGGGGAGCAATCAGCCCCAGCATTTT.

V usage is TRBV5-4 and J usage is TRBJ1-4; 8 nucleotides align to TRBD1. The J segment lost 0 bases and the V segment lost 7 bases, leaving 8 bases of the junction unmatched. CDR1 and CDR2 from the germline V gene are SGHNT and YYREEE (reference sequence). The CDR3 spans 16 residues. Written as DNA, the CDR3 is TGTGCCAGCGGACAGGGACAGGACTCAACTAATGAAAAACTGTTTTTT. Protein sequence: CASGQGQDSTNEKLFF.

V usage is TRBV21-1 and J usage is TRBJ1-5; the tabulated D call, TRBD1, remains unverified against the DNA. TRBV21-1 is an annotated pseudogene. The CDR3 has 18 amino acids. CDR3 residues: CASSKAGQGVSHNQPQHF. The DNA for the CDR3 is TGTGCCAGCAGCAAAGCCGGACAGGGGGTTTCCCACAATCAGCCCCAGCATTTT.

In its sample, this clone was seen once. The chain employs TRBV7-9 and TRBJ2-1, with 8 nucleotides matching TRBD2. Germline CDR1 is SEHNR and CDR2 is FQNEAQ (reference sequence). The CDR3 consists of 14 residues. V trimming: 0 bases; J trimming: 9 bases; junction bases outside the gene matches: 4. DNA of the CDR3: TGTGCCAGCAGCTTAGCGGGACTAGTAGTTGAGCAGTTCTTC. Residues: CASSLAGLVVEQFF. The full variable domain, in which reference TRBV7-9 and TRBJ2-1 provide the parts outside the CDR3, is DTGVSQNPRHKITKRGQNVTFRCDPISEHNRLYWYRQTLGQGPEFLTYFQNEAQLEKSRLLSDRFSAERPKGSFSTLEIQRTEQGDSAMYLCASSLAGLVVEQFFGPGTRLTVL.

This chain connects TRBV7-8 to TRBJ1-5; D is perhaps TRBD1 (6 bases). The CDR3 spans 16 residues. Per germline, CDR1 SGHVS and CDR2 FQNEAQ. V was cut by 1 base and J by 6 bases, with 16 bases left in between. The CDR3, as DNA: TGTGCCAGCAGCTTAGTGACCGGGGGGGCGGGTCAGCCCCAGCATTTT. Protein sequence: CASSLVTGGAGQPQHF.

The CDR3 bases are TGCGCCAGCAGCCTATGGACAGAAAACATTCAGTACTTC. This sequence encodes CASSLWTENIQYF. This chain links TRBV4-3 with TRBJ2-4, with TRBD1 as a possible D gene (6 bases). This CDR3 region has 13 residues. Germline V gene lookup returns CDR1 LGHNA and CDR2 YSLEER. Trimming cost V 4 bases and J 5 bases, with 9 bases left between them.

The V and J genes are TRBV30 and TRBJ1-4, with D uncertain. Looked up from germline, CDR1 is GTSNPN and CDR2 is SVGIG (reference sequence). CDR3 length: 14 residues. The V gene lost 0 bases and the J gene lost 5 bases, with 10 bases spanning the gap. CDR3 sequence (DNA): TGTGCCTGGAGTGTACCGGGCAGCAATGAAAAACTGTTTTTT. It translates to CAWSVPGSNEKLFF.